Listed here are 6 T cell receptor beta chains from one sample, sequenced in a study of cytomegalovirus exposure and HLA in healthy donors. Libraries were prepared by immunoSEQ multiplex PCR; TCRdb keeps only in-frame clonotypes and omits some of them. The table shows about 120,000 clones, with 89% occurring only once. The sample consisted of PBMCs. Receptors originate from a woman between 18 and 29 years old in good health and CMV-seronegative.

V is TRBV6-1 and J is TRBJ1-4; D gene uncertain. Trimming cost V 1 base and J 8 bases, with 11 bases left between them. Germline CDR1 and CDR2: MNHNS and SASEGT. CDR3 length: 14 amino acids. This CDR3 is CASSEDNTREKLFF. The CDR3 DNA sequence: TGTGCCAGCAGTGAAGACAACACAAGAGAAAAACTGTTTTTT.

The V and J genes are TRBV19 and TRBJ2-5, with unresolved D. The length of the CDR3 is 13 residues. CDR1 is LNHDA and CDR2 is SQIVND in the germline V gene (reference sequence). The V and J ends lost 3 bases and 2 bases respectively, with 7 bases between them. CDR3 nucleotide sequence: TGTGCCAGTAGTATCAGTTTGCAAGAGACCCAGTACTTC. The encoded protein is CASSISLQETQYF. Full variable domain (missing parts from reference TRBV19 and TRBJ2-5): DGGITQSPKYLFRKEGQNVTLSCEQNLNHDAMYWYRQDPGQGLRLIYYSQIVNDFQKGDIAEGYSVSREKKESFPLTVTSAQKNPTAFYLCASSISLQETQYFGPGTRLLVL.

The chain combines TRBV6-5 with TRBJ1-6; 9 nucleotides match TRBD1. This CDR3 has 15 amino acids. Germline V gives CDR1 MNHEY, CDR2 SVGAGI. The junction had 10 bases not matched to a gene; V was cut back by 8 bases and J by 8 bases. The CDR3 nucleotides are TGTGCCAGCTTCATACCGGGACAGGGAGATTCACCCCTCCACTTT. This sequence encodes CASFIPGQGDSPLHF.

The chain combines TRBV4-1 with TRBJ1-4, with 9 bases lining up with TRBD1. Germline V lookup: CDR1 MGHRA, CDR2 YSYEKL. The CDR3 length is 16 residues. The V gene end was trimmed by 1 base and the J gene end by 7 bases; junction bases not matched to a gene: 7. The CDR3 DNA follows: TGCGCCAGCAGCCAAGGAGGGACAGGGAGGGGTGAAAAACTGTTTTTT. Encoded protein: CASSQGGTGRGEKLFF.

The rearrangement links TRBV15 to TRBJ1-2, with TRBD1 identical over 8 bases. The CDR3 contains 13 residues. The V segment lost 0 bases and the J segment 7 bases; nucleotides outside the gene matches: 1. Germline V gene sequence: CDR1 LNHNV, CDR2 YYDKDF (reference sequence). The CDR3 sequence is CATSREDRGGYTF. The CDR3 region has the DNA TGTGCCACCAGCAGAGAAGACAGGGGTGGCTACACCTTC.

CDR3 residues: CASSPEGGGGYGYTF. In DNA form, the CDR3 reads TGTGCCAGCAGCCCAGAAGGGGGCGGCGGCTATGGCTACACCTTC. The chain is built from TRBV2 and TRBJ1-2; 7 bases align to TRBD1. The CDR3 extends over 15 amino acids. Looked up from germline, CDR1 is SNHLY and CDR2 is FYNNEI. V lost 6 bases to trimming and J lost 4 bases; unmatched junction nucleotides: 11. Complete variable domain (other parts from reference TRBV2 and TRBJ1-2): EPEVTQTPSHQVTQMGQEVILRCVPISNHLYFYWYRQILGQKVEFLVSFYNNEISEKSEIFDDQFSVERPDGSNFTLKIRSTKLEDSAMYFCASSPEGGGGYGYTFGSGTRLTVV.